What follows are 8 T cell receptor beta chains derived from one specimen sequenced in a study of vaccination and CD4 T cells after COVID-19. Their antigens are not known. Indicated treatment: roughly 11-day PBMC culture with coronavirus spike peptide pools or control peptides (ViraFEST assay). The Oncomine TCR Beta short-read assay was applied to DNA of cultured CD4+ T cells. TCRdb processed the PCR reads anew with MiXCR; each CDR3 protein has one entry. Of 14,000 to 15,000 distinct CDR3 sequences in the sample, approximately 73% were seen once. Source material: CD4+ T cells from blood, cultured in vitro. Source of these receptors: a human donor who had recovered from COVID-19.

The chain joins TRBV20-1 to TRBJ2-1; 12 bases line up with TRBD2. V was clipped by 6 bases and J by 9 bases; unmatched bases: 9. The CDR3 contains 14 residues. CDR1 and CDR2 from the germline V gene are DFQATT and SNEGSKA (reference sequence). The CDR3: CSAATSGSSGEQFF. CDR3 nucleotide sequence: TGCAGTGCCGCGACTAGCGGGAGCTCAGGTGAGCAGTTCTTC.

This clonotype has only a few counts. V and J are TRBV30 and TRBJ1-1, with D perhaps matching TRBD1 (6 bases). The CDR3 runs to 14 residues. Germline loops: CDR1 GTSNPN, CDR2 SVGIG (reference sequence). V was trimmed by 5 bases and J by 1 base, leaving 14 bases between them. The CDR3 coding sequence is TGTGCCTGGGTATACACAGGGAAGAACACTGAAGCTTTCTTT. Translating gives CAWVYTGKNTEAFF.

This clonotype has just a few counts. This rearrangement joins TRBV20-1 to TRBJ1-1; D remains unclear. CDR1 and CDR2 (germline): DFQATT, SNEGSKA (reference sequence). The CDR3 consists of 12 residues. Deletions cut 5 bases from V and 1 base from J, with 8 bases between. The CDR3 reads CSAPPKNTEAFF. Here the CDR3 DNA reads TGCAGTGCTCCCCCGAAGAACACTGAAGCTTTCTTT.

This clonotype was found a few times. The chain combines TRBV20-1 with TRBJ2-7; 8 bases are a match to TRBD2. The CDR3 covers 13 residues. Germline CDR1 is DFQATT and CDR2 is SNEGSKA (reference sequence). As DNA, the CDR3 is TGCAGCGAAGGGACTAGTGAAATCCACGAGCAGTACTTC. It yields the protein CSEGTSEIHEQYF.

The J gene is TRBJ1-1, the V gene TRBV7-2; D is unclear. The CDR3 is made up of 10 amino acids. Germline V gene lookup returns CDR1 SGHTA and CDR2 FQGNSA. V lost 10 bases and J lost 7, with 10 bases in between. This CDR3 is CAIRLVEAFF. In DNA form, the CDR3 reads TGTGCCATACGGCTCGTTGAAGCTTTCTTT.

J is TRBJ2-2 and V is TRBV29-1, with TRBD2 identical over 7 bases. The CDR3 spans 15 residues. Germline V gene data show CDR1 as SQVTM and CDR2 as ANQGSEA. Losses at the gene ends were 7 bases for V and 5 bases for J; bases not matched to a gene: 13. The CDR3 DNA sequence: TGCAGCGCTCTCCGTACTAGCGACGAGACCGGGGAGCTGTTTTTT. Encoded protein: CSALRTSDETGELFF.

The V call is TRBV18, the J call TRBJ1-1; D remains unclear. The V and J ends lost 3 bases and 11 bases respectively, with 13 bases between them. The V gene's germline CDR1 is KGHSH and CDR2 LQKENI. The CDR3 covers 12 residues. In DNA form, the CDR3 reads TGTGCCAGCTCACCTCCTAGAGGTGACGCTTTCTTT. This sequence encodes CASSPPRGDAFF.

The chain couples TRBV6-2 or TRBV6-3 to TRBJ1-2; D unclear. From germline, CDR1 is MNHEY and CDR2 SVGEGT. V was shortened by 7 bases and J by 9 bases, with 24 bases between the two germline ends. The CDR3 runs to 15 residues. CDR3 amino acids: CASTQPPPGRTSYTF. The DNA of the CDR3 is TGTGCCAGCACTCAACCTCCCCCGGGCCGTACCAGCTACACCTTC.